This passage covers 19 T cell receptor beta chains from one sample sequenced in a study of T-cell reconstitution after alpha-beta-depleted transplantation in children. Unique molecular identifiers were incorporated during preparation of the TCRbeta library. TCRdb analysed the PCR reads with MiXCR anew, one entry per CDR3 protein. The sample includes approximately 400,000 distinct CDR3 sequences, around 15% of them seen just once. This specimen consisted of PBMCs, mostly from graft donor cells, obtained 360 days after TCRalphabeta/CD19-depleted stem cell transplant. Every receptor here comes from a boy younger than two who had a stem cell transplant for Wiskott-Aldrich syndrome, so the T cells may come from the graft donor.

There are a few counts of this clonotype. The chain recombines TRBV19 with TRBJ1-6, with 8 positions matching TRBD1. The CDR3 extends over 15 amino acids. The V gene end was trimmed by 2 bases and the J gene end by 8 bases; junction bases not matched to a gene: 5. CDR1 is LNHDA and CDR2 is SQIVND in the germline V gene (reference sequence). CDR3 loop: CASSINRGMHSPLHF. CDR3 sequence (DNA): TGTGCCAGTAGTATAAACAGGGGGATGCATTCACCCCTCCACTTT.

There are a few counts of this clonotype. At one of its ends the junction is not consistent with the germline gene, which may arise from a read error. The chain joins TRBV11-2 to TRBJ2-7; TRBD2 agrees at 7 bases. Per germline, CDR1 SGHAT and CDR2 FQNNGV. The CDR3 totals 14 residues. DNA for the CDR3: TGTGCCAGCAGTTTAGGGGCGGGGGCCTACGAGCAGTACTTC. Protein: CASSLGAGAYEQYF.

The chain is built from TRBV11-2 and TRBJ2-7, with TRBD1 matching over 10 bases. The CDR3 runs 14 residues. The junction had 4 bases not matched to a gene; V was cut back by 6 bases and J by 2 bases. Germline V lookup: CDR1 SGHAT, CDR2 FQNNGV. CDR3 loop: CASRRDRGAYEQYF. CDR3 nucleotide sequence: TGTGCCAGCAGGAGGGACAGGGGAGCCTACGAGCAGTACTTC.

The table lists this clonotype with a few counts. The chain recombines TRBV7-6 with TRBJ2-1, with D perhaps TRBD2 (6 bases). CDR1 is SGHVS, CDR2 FNYEAQ, per germline. The CDR3 is 15 amino acids. Between the trimmed V and J ends, which lost 5 bases and 3 bases, there was a span of 14 bases. DNA for the CDR3: TGTGCCAGCAGCACCCGGGGGAGGTACTACAATGAGCAGTTCTTC. This gives the protein CASSTRGRYYNEQFF.

This clonotype was observed a single time. This chain links TRBV18 with TRBJ2-3, with TRBD2 as a possible D gene (5 bases). V gave up 3 bases and J gave up 6 bases, with 7 bases separating them. Germline V gene sequence: CDR1 KGHSH, CDR2 LQKENI. The CDR3 covers 12 residues. CDR3 in amino acids: CASSPKRDTQYF. The CDR3 DNA reads as TGTGCCAGCTCACCGAAGCGGGATACGCAGTATTTT. The full variable domain, rest sourced from reference TRBV18 and TRBJ2-3, is NAGVMQNPRHLVRRRGQEARLRCSPMKGHSHVYWYRQLPEEGLKFMVYLQKENIIDESGMPKERFSAEFPKEGPSILRIQQVVRGDSAAYFCASSPKRDTQYFGPGTRLTVL.

The chain joins TRBV24-1 to TRBJ2-1; 9 nucleotides align to TRBD2. The CDR3 runs to 18 residues. From germline, CDR1 is KGHDR and CDR2 SFDVKD. Trimming at V came to 2 bases and at J to 5 bases, leaving 12 bases not matched to a gene. The CDR3 DNA reads TGTGCCACCAGTGATTCTGCGGGGCGGGGGGGCCTCCACAATGAGCAGTTCTTC. It encodes CATSDSAGRGGLHNEQFF.

This CDR3 is CASSFGQRRYEQYF. Written as DNA, the CDR3 is TGTGCCAGCAGTTTCGGACAAAGGCGATACGAGCAGTACTTC. The rearrangement uses TRBV12-3 or TRBV12-4 and TRBJ2-7, with a possible D match to TRBD1 (5 bases). Trimming shortened V by 3 bases and J by 4 bases, and 13 bases separated the two germline ends. CDR3 size: 14 residues.

This rearrangement joins TRBV6-6 to TRBJ1-1, with D maybe TRBD1 (5 bases). Germline values: CDR1 MNHNY, CDR2 SVGAGI (reference sequence). V lost 6 bases to trimming and J lost 5 bases, with 13 bases between them. The CDR3 is 13 residues long. The CDR3 is CASSRRGATEAFF. The CDR3 region has the DNA TGTGCCAGCAGCCGCCGAGGGGCTACTGAAGCTTTCTTT.

This chain joins TRBV21-1 and TRBJ2-1; the table's D call TRBD2 went unverified against the DNA. TRBV21-1 is deemed a pseudogene. This CDR3 spans 17 amino acids. The CDR3 sequence: CASSKGLAGGGRNEQFF. The CDR3 DNA is TGTGCCAGCAGCAAGGGCCTAGCGGGAGGAGGAAGGAATGAGCAGTTCTTC.

V gene TRBV5-1 combines with J gene TRBJ1-2; D is perhaps TRBD1 (5 bases). CDR1 is SGHRS, CDR2 YFSETQ, per germline. The CDR3 length is 18 residues. V lost 4 bases, J lost 3 bases, and 25 bases lay in between. CDR3: CASSPGSGRVNPDYGYTF. The CDR3 coding sequence is TGCGCCAGCAGCCCTGGAAGCGGCAGGGTGAACCCTGACTATGGCTACACCTTC.

This clonotype has a handful of counts. This chain joins TRBV7-2 and TRBJ2-7, with 12 nucleotides matching TRBD2. The ends lost 4 bases at V and 7 bases at J; junction bases unmatched: 5. The CDR3 has 14 residues. In germline, CDR1 is SGHTA, CDR2 FQGNSA. The DNA of the CDR3 is TGTGCCAGCAGCTCTAGCGGGAGGGCTTGGGAGCAGTACTTC. Translated: CASSSSGRAWEQYF. Full variable domain (missing parts from reference TRBV7-2 and TRBJ2-7): GAGVSQSPSNKVTEKGKDVELRCDPISGHTALYWYRQSLGQGLEFLIYFQGNSAPDKSGLPSDRFSAERTGGSVSTLTIQRTQQEDSAVYLCASSSSGRAWEQYFGPGTRLTVT.

This clonotype showed up just a few times. V and J are TRBV12-3 or TRBV12-4 and TRBJ1-1, with TRBD1 as a possible D gene (5 bases). Trimming took 2 bases from V and 0 from J, leaving 16 bases between them. CDR3 size: 17 residues. The CDR3 nucleotides read TGTGCCAGCAGTTTAAGTGGGGGGTACTTCTTGAACACTGAAGCTTTCTTT. The encoded protein is CASSLSGGYFLNTEAFF.

The CDR3 region is CASSLALPTSSYEQYF. The DNA for the CDR3 is TGCGCCAGCAGCTTGGCTCTGCCAACGAGCTCCTACGAGCAGTACTTC. This rearrangement joins TRBV5-1 to TRBJ2-7; unclear D gene. The germline gives CDR1 SGHRS, CDR2 YFSETQ. The CDR3 has 16 amino acids. V was cut by 0 bases and J by 0 bases, with 13 bases left in between. Together with reference TRBV5-1 and TRBJ2-7, the CDR3 gives the full variable domain: KAGVTQTPRYLIKTRGQQVTLSCSPISGHRSVSWYQQTPGQGLQFLFEYFSETQRNKGNFPGRFSGRQFSNSRSEMNVSTLELGDSALYLCASSLALPTSSYEQYFGPGTRLTVT.

This clonotype was counted between two and nine times. The rearrangement joins TRBV20-1 to TRBJ2-7; D remains ambiguous. Per germline, CDR1 DFQATT and CDR2 SNEGSKA (reference sequence). With 6 bases removed from V and 4 bases from J, the gap between germline ends came to 13 bases. This CDR3 comprises 12 residues. The CDR3 here is CSALPLLYEQYF. The CDR3 DNA follows: TGCAGTGCCTTACCGCTTCTTTACGAGCAGTACTTC.

The rearrangement links TRBV4-3 to TRBJ2-5, with D unresolved. The CDR3 sequence is 14 residues long. Germline CDR1 LGHNA, CDR2 YSLEER. The germline V and J ends were trimmed by 0 bases and 5 bases, with 10 bases remaining between them. The CDR3: CASSQEASRETQYF. CDR3 coding DNA: TGCGCCAGCAGCCAAGAAGCGTCAAGGGAGACCCAGTACTTC.

The chain couples TRBV20-1 to TRBJ2-3; 11 bases match TRBD2. J was trimmed by 4 bases and V by 5 bases; bases with no gene match: 5. The CDR3 length is 14 residues. Looked up from germline, CDR1 is DFQATT and CDR2 is SNEGSKA (reference sequence). The CDR3, as DNA: TGCAGTGCTCCGACTAGCGGGACAGCAGATACGCAGTATTTT. Protein product: CSAPTSGTADTQYF.

V and J are TRBV11-2 and TRBJ2-1; D perhaps matches TRBD1 (5 bases). Germline CDR1 SGHAT, CDR2 FQNNGV. The CDR3 is made up of 15 amino acids. V was pared by 0 bases and J by 7 bases, with 13 bases between. The CDR3 reads CASSLEGSRVNEQFF. As DNA, the CDR3 is TGTGCCAGCAGCTTAGAAGGGTCCAGGGTAAATGAGCAGTTCTTC.

The CDR3 DNA follows: TGCGCCAGCAGCTGGAAGCTCTCCCGTAGCACAGATACGCAGTATTTT. Residues: CASSWKLSRSTDTQYF. This chain uses TRBV5-1 with TRBJ2-3; D remains ambiguous. Germline CDR1 SGHRS, CDR2 YFSETQ. Deletions cut 3 bases from V and 0 bases from J, with 14 bases between. The CDR3 has 16 residues.

V and J are TRBV5-1 and TRBJ2-1, with TRBD2 as a possible D gene (5 bases). Germline V gene data show CDR1 as SGHRS and CDR2 as YFSETQ. The CDR3 contains 11 residues. The ends were cut back, 7 bases at V and 9 bases at J, with 11 bases in the middle. This chain's CDR3 is CASHLGSEQFF. The CDR3 DNA follows: TGCGCCAGCCACCTGGGGAGTGAGCAGTTCTTC.